Following are 8 T cell receptor beta chains from one sample sequenced in a study of cytomegalovirus exposure and HLA in healthy donors. Both 60 Vbeta primers and 13 Jbeta primers went into the PCR. Sequencing was performed with immunoSEQ multiplex PCR; in TCRdb, only in-frame clones are kept and a portion is missing. Of 95,000 to 100,000 clones listed, around 74% are singletons. Sequenced input: PBMCs. The source of these receptors is a male donor in good health and CMV-seronegative.

This clone turned up a few times. This chain joins TRBV6-1 and TRBJ1-1, with a weak D call TRBD1 (5 bases). Germline V lookup: CDR1 MNHNS, CDR2 SASEGT. V lost 1 base and J 4 bases, leaving 10 bases between the germline ends. The CDR3 totals 14 residues. The CDR3: CASSEDPGSTEAFF. The CDR3 nucleotides read TGTGCCAGCAGTGAAGATCCAGGGTCCACTGAAGCTTTCTTT.

J is TRBJ2-1 and V is TRBV27, with 9 bases lining up with TRBD2. Unmatched junction bases numbered 4, after V lost 1 base and J lost 6 bases. The V gene's germline CDR1 is MNHEY and CDR2 SMNVEV (reference sequence). The CDR3 is made up of 15 amino acids. This CDR3 reads CASSLLAGVFNEQFF. In DNA, the CDR3 is TGTGCCAGCAGTTTATTAGCGGGAGTTTTCAATGAGCAGTTCTTC.

This chain joins TRBV7-3 and TRBJ2-3; the match to TRBD2 covers 12 bases. The CDR3 runs 18 residues. The germline gives CDR1 SGHTA, CDR2 FQGTGA. The V gene end was trimmed by 5 bases and the J gene end by 1 base; junction bases not matched to a gene: 10. The CDR3 sequence: CASSTRTSGTWGTDTQYF. DNA of the CDR3: TGTGCCAGCAGCACCAGGACTAGCGGGACTTGGGGCACAGATACGCAGTATTTT.

This clone was seen only once. J is TRBJ1-3 and V is TRBV19; D uncertain. Germline CDR1 LNHDA, CDR2 SQIVND (reference sequence). The CDR3 is 12 residues long. The V and J ends lost 5 bases and 5 bases respectively, with 7 bases between them. CDR3 sequence reads: CASSPARNTIYF. For the CDR3, the DNA is TGTGCCAGTAGTCCCGCTAGAAACACCATATATTTT.

The V call is TRBV5-4, the J call TRBJ2-7; TRBD2 matches at 13 bases. Germline values: CDR1 SGHNT, CDR2 YYREEE (reference sequence). There are 17 residues in the CDR3. Trimming took 0 bases from V and 5 from J; bases not matched to a gene: 8. This CDR3 is CASSLDIRTSGSDEQYF. In nucleotides, the CDR3 is TGTGCCAGCAGCTTGGATATAAGGACTAGCGGGAGCGACGAGCAGTACTTC.

The V call is TRBV9, the J call TRBJ2-7, with TRBD2 identical over 9 bases. The V gene's germline CDR1 is SGDLS and CDR2 YYNGEE. The CDR3 is 15 amino acids. The J segment lost 3 bases and the V segment lost 0 bases, leaving 4 bases of the junction unmatched. CDR3 sequence reads: CASSVGSGSVYEQYF. The CDR3 bases are TGTGCCAGCAGCGTAGGTAGCGGGAGTGTCTACGAGCAGTACTTC.

This clone was recorded once. The chain combines TRBV7-2 with TRBJ2-1; 9 nucleotides line up with TRBD2. Trimming at V came to 8 bases and at J to 3 bases, leaving 8 bases not matched to a gene. Germline values: CDR1 SGHTA, CDR2 FQGNSA. The CDR3 sequence is 15 residues long. The CDR3 DNA reads TGTGCCAGCGGGTCTTATAGCGGGAGCTACAATGAGCAGTTCTTC. Amino acid sequence: CASGSYSGSYNEQFF.

This clone was recorded once. The chain carries TRBV5-1 and TRBJ2-6, with a possible D match to TRBD2 (6 bases). The CDR3 extends over 15 amino acids. CDR1 and CDR2 from the germline V gene are SGHRS and YFSETQ. With 6 bases removed from V and 1 base from J, the gap between germline ends came to 11 bases. Here the CDR3 reads CASTPAGSGANVLTF. CDR3 DNA sequence: TGCGCCAGCACCCCTGCGGGGTCTGGGGCCAACGTCCTGACTTTC.